Below, one T cell receptor (beta chain) is given with its context. The data are from a study of blood T cell repertoires in COVID-19. Overall study: Both acute and convalescent COVID-19 samples were obtained from the United States, Italy and Spain.

Only in-frame clones appear in the TCRdb table, and some are missing; sequencing was by immunoSEQ multiplex PCR. Of approximately 300,000 clones listed, 75% to 90% are singletons. This CDR3 has 14 residues. The germline gives CDR1 SGHRS, CDR2 YFSETQ. The ends lost 5 bases at V and 5 bases at J; junction bases unmatched: 6. Donors in Cohort 3 who had recovered were those with two negative PCRs, healthcare professional clearance, or resolution of their symptoms. The sequence was obtained from a woman aged 25 to 39 who had recovered from COVID-19. Sequencing was performed on PBMCs or T cells enriched from blood (not recorded which). The chain employs TRBV5-1 and TRBJ2-5; TRBD1 matches 10 bases. The CDR3 region is CASRAGTGDETQYF. The CDR3 DNA is TGCGCCAGCAGAGCCGGGACAGGGGACGAGACCCAGTACTTC. Together with reference TRBV5-1 and TRBJ2-5, the CDR3 gives the full variable domain: KAGVTQTPRYLIKTRGQQVTLSCSPISGHRSVSWYQQTPGQGLQFLFEYFSETQRNKGNFPGRFSGRQFSNSRSEMNVSTLELGDSALYLCASRAGTGDETQYFGPGTRLLVL.